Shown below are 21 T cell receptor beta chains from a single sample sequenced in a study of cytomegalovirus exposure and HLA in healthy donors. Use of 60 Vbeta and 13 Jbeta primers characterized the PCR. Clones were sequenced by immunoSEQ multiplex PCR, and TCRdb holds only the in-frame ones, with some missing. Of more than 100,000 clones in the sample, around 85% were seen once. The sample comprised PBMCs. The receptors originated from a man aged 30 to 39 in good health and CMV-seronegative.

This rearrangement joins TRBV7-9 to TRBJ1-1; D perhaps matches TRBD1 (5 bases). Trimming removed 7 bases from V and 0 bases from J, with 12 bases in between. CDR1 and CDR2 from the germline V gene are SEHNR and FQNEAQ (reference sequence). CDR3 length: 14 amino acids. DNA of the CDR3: TGTGCCAGCAACCCGGGACTGATGAACACTGAAGCTTTCTTT. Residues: CASNPGLMNTEAFF. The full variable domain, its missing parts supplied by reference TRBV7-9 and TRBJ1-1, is DTGVSQNPRHKITKRGQNVTFRCDPISEHNRLYWYRQTLGQGPEFLTYFQNEAQLEKSRLLSDRFSAERPKGSFSTLEIQRTEQGDSAMYLCASNPGLMNTEAFFGQGTRLTVV.

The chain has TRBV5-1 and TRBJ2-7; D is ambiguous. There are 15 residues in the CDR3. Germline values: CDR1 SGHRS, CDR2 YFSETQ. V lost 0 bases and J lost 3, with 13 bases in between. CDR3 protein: CASSLGQVNLYEQYF. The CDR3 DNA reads TGCGCCAGCAGCTTGGGCCAGGTAAACCTCTACGAGCAGTACTTC.

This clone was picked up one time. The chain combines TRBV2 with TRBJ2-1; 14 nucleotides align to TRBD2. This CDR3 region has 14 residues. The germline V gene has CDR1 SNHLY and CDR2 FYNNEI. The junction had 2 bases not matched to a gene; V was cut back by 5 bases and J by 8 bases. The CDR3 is CASSTTSGGDEQFF. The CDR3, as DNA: TGTGCCAGCAGTACGACTAGCGGGGGGGATGAGCAGTTCTTC.

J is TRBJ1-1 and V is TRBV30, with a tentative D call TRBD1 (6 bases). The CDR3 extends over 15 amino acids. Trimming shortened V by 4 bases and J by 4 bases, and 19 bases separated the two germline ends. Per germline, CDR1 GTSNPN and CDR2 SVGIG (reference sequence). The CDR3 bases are TGTGCCTGGACCCAACTAGGGAGGGGGAGCACTGAAGCTTTCTTT. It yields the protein CAWTQLGRGSTEAFF.

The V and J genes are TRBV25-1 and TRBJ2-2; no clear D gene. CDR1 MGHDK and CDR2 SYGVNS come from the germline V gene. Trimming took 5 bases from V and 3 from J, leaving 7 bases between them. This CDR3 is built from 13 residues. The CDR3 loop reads CASSPPDTGELFF. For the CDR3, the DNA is TGTGCCAGCAGTCCCCCCGACACCGGGGAGCTGTTTTTT.

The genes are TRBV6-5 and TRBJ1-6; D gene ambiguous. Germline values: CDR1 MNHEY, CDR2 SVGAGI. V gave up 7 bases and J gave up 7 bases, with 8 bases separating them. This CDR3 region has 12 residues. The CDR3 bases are TGTGCCAGCACTAGCGGGAATTCACCCCTCCACTTT. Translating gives CASTSGNSPLHF.

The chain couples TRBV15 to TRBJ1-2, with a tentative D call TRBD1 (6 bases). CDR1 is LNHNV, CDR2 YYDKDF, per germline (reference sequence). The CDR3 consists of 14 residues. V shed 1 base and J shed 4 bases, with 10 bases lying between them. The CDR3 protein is CATSRVGQPYGYTF. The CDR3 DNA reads TGTGCCACCAGCAGAGTCGGACAGCCCTATGGCTACACCTTC.

The CDR3 bases are TGTGCCAGCAGCTTAGAGGGGCGACGTAGGTACGAGCAGTACTTC. Protein product: CASSLEGRRRYEQYF. The rearrangement uses TRBV11-2 and TRBJ2-7; possibly TRBD1 for D (5 bases). Trimming stripped 0 bases from V and 4 bases from J, with 13 bases between. The CDR3 is 15 amino acids. CDR1 is SGHAT, CDR2 FQNNGV, per germline. The full variable domain, in which reference TRBV11-2 and TRBJ2-7 provide the parts outside the CDR3, is EAGVAQSPRYKIIEKRQSVAFWCNPISGHATLYWYQQILGQGPKLLIQFQNNGVVDDSQLPKDRFSAERLKGVDSTLKIQPAKLEDSAVYLCASSLEGRRRYEQYFGPGTRLTVT.

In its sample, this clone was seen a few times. CDR3 sequence reads: CASSPQGDRGNSPLHF. The CDR3 nucleotides read TGCGCCAGCAGTCCTCAGGGGGACAGGGGTAATTCACCCCTCCACTTT. The V call is TRBV23-1, the J call TRBJ1-6; TRBD1 aligns across 10 bases. TRBV23-1 is marked as an open reading frame, function uncertain. CDR3 length equals 16 residues. Trimming at V came to 4 bases and at J to 6 bases, leaving 6 bases not matched to a gene.

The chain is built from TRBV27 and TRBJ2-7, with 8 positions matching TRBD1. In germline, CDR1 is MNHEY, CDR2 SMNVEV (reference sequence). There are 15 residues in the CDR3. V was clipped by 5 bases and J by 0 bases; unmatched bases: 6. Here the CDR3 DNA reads TGTGCCAGCAGTCCACGACAGGGGAGCTCCTACGAGCAGTACTTC. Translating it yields CASSPRQGSSYEQYF.

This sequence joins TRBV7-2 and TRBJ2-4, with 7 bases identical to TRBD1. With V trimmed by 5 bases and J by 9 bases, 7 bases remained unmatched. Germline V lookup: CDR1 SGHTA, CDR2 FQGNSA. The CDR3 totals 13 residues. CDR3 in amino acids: CASSIRQGGIQYF. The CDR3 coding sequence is TGTGCCAGCAGCATCCGACAGGGCGGCATTCAGTACTTC.

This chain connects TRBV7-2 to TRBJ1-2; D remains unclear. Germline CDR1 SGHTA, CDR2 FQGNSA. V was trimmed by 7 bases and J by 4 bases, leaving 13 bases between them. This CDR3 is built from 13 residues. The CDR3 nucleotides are TGTGCCAGCACCGAGGCGGCCGCCTATGGCTACACCTTC. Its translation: CASTEAAAYGYTF.

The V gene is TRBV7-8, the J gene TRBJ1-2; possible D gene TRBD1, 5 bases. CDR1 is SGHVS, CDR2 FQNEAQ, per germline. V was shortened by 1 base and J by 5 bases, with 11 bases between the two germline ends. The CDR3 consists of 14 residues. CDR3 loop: CASSLGGYGYGYTF. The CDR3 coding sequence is TGTGCCAGCAGCTTAGGGGGCTATGGATATGGCTACACCTTC.

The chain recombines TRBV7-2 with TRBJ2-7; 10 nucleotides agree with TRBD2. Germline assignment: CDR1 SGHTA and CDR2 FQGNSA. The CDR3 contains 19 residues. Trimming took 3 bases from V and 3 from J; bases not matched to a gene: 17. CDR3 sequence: CASSLYLAGASSTRYEQYF. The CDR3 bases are TGTGCCAGCAGCTTGTATCTAGCGGGGGCCTCTTCGACTCGCTACGAGCAGTACTTC.

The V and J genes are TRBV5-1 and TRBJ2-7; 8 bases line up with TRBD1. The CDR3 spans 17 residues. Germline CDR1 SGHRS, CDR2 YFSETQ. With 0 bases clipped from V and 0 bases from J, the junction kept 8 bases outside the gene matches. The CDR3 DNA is TGCGCCAGCAGCTTGGGACAGGGGAAGTGGAGCTCCTACGAGCAGTACTTC. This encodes CASSLGQGKWSSYEQYF.

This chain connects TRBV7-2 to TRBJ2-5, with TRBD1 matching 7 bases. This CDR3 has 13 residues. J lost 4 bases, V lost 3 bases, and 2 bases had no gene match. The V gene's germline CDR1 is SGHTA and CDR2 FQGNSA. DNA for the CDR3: TGTGCCAGCAGCTTTAACAGGGGAGAGACCCAGTACTTC. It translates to CASSFNRGETQYF.

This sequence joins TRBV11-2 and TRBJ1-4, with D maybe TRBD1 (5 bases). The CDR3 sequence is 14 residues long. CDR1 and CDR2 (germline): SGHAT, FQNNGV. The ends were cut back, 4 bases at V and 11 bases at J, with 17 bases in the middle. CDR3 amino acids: CASSSEGPQLKLFF. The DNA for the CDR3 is TGTGCCAGCAGCTCGGAGGGACCCCAACTTAAACTGTTTTTT.

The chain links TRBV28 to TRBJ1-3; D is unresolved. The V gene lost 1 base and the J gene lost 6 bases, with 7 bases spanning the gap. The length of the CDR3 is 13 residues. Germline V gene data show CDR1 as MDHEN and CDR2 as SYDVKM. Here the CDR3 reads CASSLYTVNTIYF. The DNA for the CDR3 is TGTGCCAGCAGTTTATACACAGTAAACACCATATATTTT.

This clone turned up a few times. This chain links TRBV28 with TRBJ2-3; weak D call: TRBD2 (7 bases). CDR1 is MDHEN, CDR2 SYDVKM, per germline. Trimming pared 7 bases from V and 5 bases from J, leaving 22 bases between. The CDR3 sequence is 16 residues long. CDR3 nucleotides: TGTGCCAGCACCCCGTGGGGGAGGGGGGCTGGAGATACGCAGTATTTT. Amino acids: CASTPWGRGAGDTQYF.

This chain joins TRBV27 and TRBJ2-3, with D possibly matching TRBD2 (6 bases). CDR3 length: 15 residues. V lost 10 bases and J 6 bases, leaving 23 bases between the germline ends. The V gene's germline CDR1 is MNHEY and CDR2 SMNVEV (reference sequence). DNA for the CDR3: TGTGCCACCCAGCCTCGGGACGGGGGTAGGGATACGCAGTATTTT. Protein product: CATQPRDGGRDTQYF.

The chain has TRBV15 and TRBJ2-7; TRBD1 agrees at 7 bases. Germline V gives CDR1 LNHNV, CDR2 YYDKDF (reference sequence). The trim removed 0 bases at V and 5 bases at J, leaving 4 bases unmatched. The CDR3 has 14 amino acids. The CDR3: CATSRDNRGHEQYF. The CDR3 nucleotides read TGTGCCACCAGCAGAGATAACAGGGGCCACGAGCAGTACTTC.